The clone carrying this T cell receptor beta chain has just a few counts. As yet, its antigen is unknown. For TCRbeta, the library was prepared with unique molecular identifiers. Each CDR3 protein is one row after TCRdb ran MiXCR on the PCR reads. The sample has a few hundred thousand distinct CDR3 sequences, 10% to 15% seen once. CDR1 LGHNA and CDR2 YNFKEQ come from the germline V gene. This CDR3 spans 15 amino acids. V was clipped by 1 base and J by 5 bases; unmatched bases: 1. The entry originates in a study of T-cell reconstitution after alpha-beta-depleted transplantation in children. Findings and limits, study-wide: Reportedly, alpha-beta T cells present about two months post-transplant originated from several hundred expanded clones of graft origin. Hyperexpanded clones declined; after one year, newly produced T cells mostly supplied diversity. After transplant, high TCRbeta diversity at day 60 in some patients arose from surviving recipient T cells and thymic progenitors.

The source is a male patient between 5 and 17 years old who had a stem cell transplant for acute myeloid leukemia, so the T cells may come from the graft donor. The material sequenced was PBMCs, mostly from graft donor cells, taken 360 days after TCRalphabeta/CD19-depleted stem cell transplant. This chain links TRBV4-2 with TRBJ2-1, with 11 positions matching TRBD2. The CDR3 is CASSQVGLADNEQFF. CDR3 sequence (DNA): TGTGCCAGCAGCCAAGTGGGACTAGCGGACAATGAGCAGTTCTTC.